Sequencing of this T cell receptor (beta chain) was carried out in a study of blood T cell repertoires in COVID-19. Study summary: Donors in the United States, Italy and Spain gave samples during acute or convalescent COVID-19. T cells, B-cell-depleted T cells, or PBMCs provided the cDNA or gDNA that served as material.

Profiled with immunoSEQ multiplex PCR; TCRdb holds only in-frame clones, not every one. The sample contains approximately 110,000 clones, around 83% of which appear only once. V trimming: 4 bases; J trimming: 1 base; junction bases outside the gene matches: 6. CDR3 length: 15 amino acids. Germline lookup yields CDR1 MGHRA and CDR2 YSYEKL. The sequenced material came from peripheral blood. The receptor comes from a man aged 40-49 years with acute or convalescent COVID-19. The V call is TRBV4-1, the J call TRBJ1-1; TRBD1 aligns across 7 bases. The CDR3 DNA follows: TGCGCCAGCAGCCGGGGGACAGACCGGAACACTGAAGCTTTCTTT. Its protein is CASSRGTDRNTEAFF.